Listed below are T cell receptor beta chains from one sample, sequenced in a study of T-cell memory formation after mild COVID-19. MiXCR was run by TCRdb on the 5' RACE reads, yielding one entry per CDR3 protein. The sample comprises roughly 140,000 distinct CDR3 sequences, 13% to 15% of which are singletons, and under 30% rests with the top ten. The sequencing input was PBMCs or a T cell subset sorted from them (not recorded which). These receptors were collected from an adult woman who had mild COVID-19 (a few samples of this study predate the infection). Cell type and time point are not known. The CDR3 runs from the conserved cysteine through the conserved F or W. D genes are given only for firm matches. A clone size is listed for some rows: how often the clone was seen (once, few, many), or a class if it is expanded.

clone size | J gene | D gene | V gene | CDR3 DNA | CDR3 protein
few | TRBJ2-3 | - | TRBV7-2 | TGTGCCAGCAGCTTAGTGGCTCAGGTTGAAACGGATACGCAGTATTTT | CASSLVAQVETDTQYF
few | TRBJ2-3 | - | TRBV7-6 | TGTGCCAGCAGCCCGAACCCCCCCGCCGGGACTAGCACAGATACGCAGTATTTT | CASSPNPPAGTSTDTQYF
few | TRBJ2-1 | - | TRBV7-7 | TGTGCCAGCAGCTTAAATTCGAACCCCCGAAAAAATGAGCAGTTCTTC | CASSLNSNPRKNEQFF
few | TRBJ2-7 | TRBD1 | TRBV4-1 | TGCGCCAGCAGCCCCCGGGACAGGGGATCCTACGAGCAGTACTTC | CASSPRDRGSYEQYF
- | TRBJ2-2 | - | TRBV11-2 | TGTGCCAGCAGCCCTCAGGGTACCGGGGAGCTGTTTTTT | CASSPQGTGELFF
few | TRBJ2-1 | - | TRBV24-1 | TGTGCCACCAGTGAGTCCCTTTCGGGTGAGCAGTTCTTC | CATSESLSGEQFF
- | TRBJ1-1 | - | TRBV15 | TGTGCCACCAGCAGCCGCAGGGGAAACACTGAAGCTTTCTTT | CATSSRRGNTEAFF
- | TRBJ2-7 | - | TRBV4-2 | TGTGCCAGCAGCCAAGTACAAGGGGCTGCCTACGAGCAGTACTTC | CASSQVQGAAYEQYF
many | TRBJ2-7 | TRBD2 | TRBV12-3/TRBV12-4 | TGTGCCAGCAGTTCGGGGGGTGGTGGAGAGCAGTACTTC | CASSSGGGGEQYF
few | TRBJ2-5 | - | TRBV7-7 | TGTGCTAGCAGCTTACGGAGCCAAGAGACCCAGTACTTC | CASSLRSQETQYF
few | TRBJ2-2 | - | TRBV7-6 | TGTGCCAGCAGCTTAGAGTTCCTCTCTAACACCGGGGAGCTGTTTTTT | CASSLEFLSNTGELFF
few | TRBJ1-1 | - | TRBV6-2/TRBV6-3 | TGTGCCAGCAGTCTGACAGGCCTAGGCACTGAAGCTTTCTTT | CASSLTGLGTEAFF
few | TRBJ1-5 | - | TRBV12-3/TRBV12-4 | TGTGCCAGCAGTTTAGCGGGGGGGTACCAGCCCCAGCATTTT | CASSLAGGYQPQHF
- | TRBJ2-7 | - | TRBV20-1 | TGCAGTGGGGGGACCACCTACGAGCAGTACTTC | CSGGTTYEQYF
- | TRBJ2-3 | - | TRBV6-5 | TGTGCCAGCAGTCATGATCCAGGGGGGGCCACAGATACGCAGTATTTT | CASSHDPGGATDTQYF
many | TRBJ2-2 | - | TRBV12-3/TRBV12-4 | TGTGCCAGCAGTTTCCGGGTCTGCGGGGAGCTGTTTTTT | CASSFRVCGELFF
- | TRBJ2-7 | TRBD2 | TRBV6-2/TRBV6-3 | TGTGCCAGCAGTAACCCCGGGGGGGCTCTCGAGCAGTACTTC | CASSNPGGALEQYF
once | TRBJ1-5 | - | TRBV5-1 | TGCGCCAGCAGCTTGGACGGTCTTTATAGCAATCAGCCCCAGCATTTT | CASSLDGLYSNQPQHF
few | TRBJ2-4 | - | TRBV21-1 | TGTGCCAGCAGCAGGCCCCGACAGGGGTTCAGCTTAGCCAAAAACATTCAGTACTTC | CASSRPRQGFSLAKNIQYF
few | TRBJ2-1 | - | TRBV5-4 | TGTGCCAGCAGCTCGTGGGACAATGAGCAGTTCTTC | CASSSWDNEQFF
few | TRBJ2-2 | TRBD1 | TRBV9 | TGTGCCAGCAGCGCGAGACAGGGGAAAAACACCGGGGAGCTGTTTTTT | CASSARQGKNTGELFF
- | TRBJ2-1 | TRBD2 | TRBV20-1 | TGCAGTGCTAGATCTAGCGGGGGGGTAAATGAGCAGTTCTTC | CSARSSGGVNEQFF
few | TRBJ2-1 | TRBD1 | TRBV12-3/TRBV12-4 | TGTGCCAGCAGGGTACCGGGACAGGGCTACAATGAGCAGTTCTTC | CASRVPGQGYNEQFF
- | TRBJ1-2 | - | TRBV5-1 | TGCGCCAGCAGCTTGGAGCAGGGTAGGGATGGCTACACCTTC | CASSLEQGRDGYTF
- | TRBJ2-5 | - | TRBV5-1 | TGCGCCAGCAGCTTGGTGGGGGACCAAGAGACCCAGTACTTC | CASSLVGDQETQYF
few | TRBJ2-7 | TRBD2 | TRBV6-5 | TGTGCCAGCAGAACCGGGACTAGCGGGAGAAAACCCACCCACGAGCAGTACTTC | CASRTGTSGRKPTHEQYF
- | TRBJ2-1 | - | TRBV20-1 | TGCAGTCCCAGAACGCATTCCTACAATGAGCAGTTCTTC | CSPRTHSYNEQFF
many | TRBJ2-1 | TRBD2 | TRBV7-9 | TGTGCCAGCAGCCCAATGGGCGGGAGTTCCTACAATGAGCAGTTCTTC | CASSPMGGSSYNEQFF
many | TRBJ2-7 | TRBD2 | TRBV7-9 | TGTGCCAGCAGCTCTTCTAGCGGGAGGATGTACGAGCAGTACTTC | CASSSSSGRMYEQYF
few | TRBJ1-1 | - | TRBV12-3/TRBV12-4 | TGTGCCAGCAGTCTAAGTGGAGGTCTCGCTGAAGCTTTCTTT | CASSLSGGLAEAFF
- | TRBJ2-2 | TRBD2 | TRBV7-2 | TGTGCCAGCAGCTTACAGATTGCTAGCGGAACCGGGGAGCTGTTTTTT | CASSLQIASGTGELFF
- | TRBJ2-1 | TRBD2 | TRBV11-2 | TGTGCCAGCAGCATTAGCGGGAGCTTTGGGAATGAGCAGTTCTTC | CASSISGSFGNEQFF
- | TRBJ2-2 | - | TRBV6-1 | TGTGCCAGTGTGGCGGGGGACAGACACACCGGGGAGCTGTTTTTT | CASVAGDRHTGELFF
- | TRBJ2-7 | - | TRBV24-1 | TGTGCCACCAGTGGTCGCGAGCAGTACTTC | CATSGREQYF
- | TRBJ2-7 | - | TRBV7-8 | TGTGCCAGTCTCTCCGGGACACAATACGAGCAGTACTTC | CASLSGTQYEQYF
- | TRBJ1-1 | TRBD1 | TRBV4-3 | TGCGCCAGCAGCCAAGATCTGGGACAGGGGGCAGAGAACACTGAAGCTTTCTTT | CASSQDLGQGAENTEAFF
many | TRBJ1-1 | - | TRBV7-6 | TGTGCCAGCAGCTTAGGCAGGAACACTGAAGCTTTCTTT | CASSLGRNTEAFF
- | TRBJ2-1 | - | TRBV11-2 | TGTGCCAGCAGGTTGGGCTACAATGAGCAGTTCTTC | CASRLGYNEQFF
- | TRBJ2-1 | - | TRBV7-3 | TGTGCCAGCACCGTGGGGGCTTACAATGAGCAGTTCTTC | CASTVGAYNEQFF
few | TRBJ2-4 | - | TRBV7-9 | TGTGCCAGCAGCTTAGTTGGACCAGGGTCACCCCAGTACTTC | CASSLVGPGSPQYF